This T cell receptor (beta chain) was obtained from a study of radiotherapy plus CTLA-4 blockade in lung cancer. The overall study: For around 18% of patients, objective responses occurred, and about 33% had disease control. General study results and limits: Researchers report tumor-derived TCR clones expanding in blood after radiotherapy plus ipilimumab. Best predicting response, reportedly, were early blood T cell clone dynamics, with interferon-beta.

A word on this clone: Its cognate antigen is unknown.

This table comes from immunoSEQ multiplex PCR, and its TCRdb copy is limited to in-frame clones, with some not included. Altogether 65,000 to 100,000 clones are present, less than 90% being singletons, with the ten largest covering roughly 0.82%. Looked up from germline, CDR1 is SGHNT and CDR2 is YYREEE (reference sequence). V was trimmed by 4 bases and J by 2 bases, leaving 12 bases between them. The CDR3 is 14 residues long. Patients in the study, people with chemo-refractory metastatic non-small-cell lung cancer, received focal radiation plus ipilimumab CTLA-4 blockade. The rearrangement links TRBV5-4 to TRBJ2-5; tentative D call: TRBD2 (6 bases). The clonotype originates from a human donor with non-small cell lung cancer who had stable disease on radiotherapy plus ipilimumab. Material: peripheral blood, obtained from a patient treated with radiotherapy plus ipilimumab. For the CDR3, the DNA is TGTGCCAGCAGCCCTTCGACTAGGCAAGAGACCCAGTACTTC. Translating it yields CASSPSTRQETQYF.